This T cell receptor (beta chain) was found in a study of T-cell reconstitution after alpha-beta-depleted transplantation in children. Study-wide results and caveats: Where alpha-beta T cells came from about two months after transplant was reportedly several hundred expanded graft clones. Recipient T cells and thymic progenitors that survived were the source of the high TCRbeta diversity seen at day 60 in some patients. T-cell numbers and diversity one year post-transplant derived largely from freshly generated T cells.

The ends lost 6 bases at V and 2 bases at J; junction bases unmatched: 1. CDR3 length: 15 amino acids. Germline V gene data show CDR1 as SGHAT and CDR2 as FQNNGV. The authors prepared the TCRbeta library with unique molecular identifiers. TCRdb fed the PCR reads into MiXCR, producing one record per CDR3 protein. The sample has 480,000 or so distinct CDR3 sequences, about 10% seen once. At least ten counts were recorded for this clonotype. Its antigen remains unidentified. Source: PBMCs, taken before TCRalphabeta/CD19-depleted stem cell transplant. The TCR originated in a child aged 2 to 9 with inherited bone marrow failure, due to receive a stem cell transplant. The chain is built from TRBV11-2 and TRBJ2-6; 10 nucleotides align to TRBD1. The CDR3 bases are TGTGCCAGCAGGGACAGGGGGGCTGGGGCCAACGTCCTGACTTTC. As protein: CASRDRGAGANVLTF.